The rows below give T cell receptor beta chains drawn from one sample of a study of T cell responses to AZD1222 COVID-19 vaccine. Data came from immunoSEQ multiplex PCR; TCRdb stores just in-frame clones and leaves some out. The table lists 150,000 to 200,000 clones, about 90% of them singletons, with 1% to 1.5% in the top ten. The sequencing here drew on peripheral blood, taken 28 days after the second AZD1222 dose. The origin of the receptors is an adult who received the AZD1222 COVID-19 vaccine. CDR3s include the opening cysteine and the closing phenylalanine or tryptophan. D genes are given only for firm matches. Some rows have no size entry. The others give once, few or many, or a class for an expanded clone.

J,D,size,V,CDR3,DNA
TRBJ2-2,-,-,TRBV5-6,CASSLYAGELFF,TGTGCCAGCAGCTTGTACGCCGGGGAGCTGTTTTTT
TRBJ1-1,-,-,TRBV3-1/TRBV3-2,CASSQDRGTNTEAFF,TGTGCCAGCAGCCAAGACCGAGGGACTAACACTGAAGCTTTCTTT
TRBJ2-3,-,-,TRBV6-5,CASTKGGEADTQYF,TGTGCCAGCACCAAGGGGGGGGAAGCAGATACGCAGTATTTT
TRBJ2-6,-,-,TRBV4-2,CASSQTPLAGANVLTF,TGTGCCAGCAGCCAGACTCCTTTAGCCGGGGCCAACGTCCTGACTTTC
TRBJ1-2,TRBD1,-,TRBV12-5,CASGPPRGGIYGYTF,TGTGCTAGTGGCCCGCCCAGGGGGGGGATCTATGGCTACACCTTC
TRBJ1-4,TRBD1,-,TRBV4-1,CASSQGQGNEKLFF,TGCGCCAGCAGCCAAGGACAGGGTAATGAAAAACTGTTTTTT
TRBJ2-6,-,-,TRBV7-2,CASSPDSGANVLTF,TGTGCCAGCAGCCCCGATTCTGGGGCCAACGTCCTGACTTTC
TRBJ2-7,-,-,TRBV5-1,CASSPGTRPWGEQYF,TGCGCCAGCAGCCCTGGGACCCGACCGTGGGGTGAGCAGTACTTC
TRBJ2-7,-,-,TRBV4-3,CASSPLLGEGGYEQYF,TGCGCCAGCAGCCCCCTCCTTGGAGAGGGGGGGTACGAGCAGTACTTC
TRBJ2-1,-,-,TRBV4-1,CASSQGRDHDVGQFF,TGCGCCAGCAGCCAAGGCCGGGACCACGACGTGGGGCAGTTCTTC
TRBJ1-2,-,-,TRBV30,CASFRDNPNYGYTF,TGTGCCAGCTTCCGGGACAATCCTAACTATGGCTACACCTTC
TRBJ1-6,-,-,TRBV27,CASSLSGRGRGNSPLHF,TGTGCCAGCAGCCTATCCGGGCGGGGACGGGGGAATTCACCCCTCCACTTT
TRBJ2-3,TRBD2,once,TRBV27,CASSYGLAGDQYF,TGTGCCAGCAGTTACGGACTAGCGGGAGACCAGTATTTT
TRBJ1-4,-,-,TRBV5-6,CASSPDGMTTNEKLFF,TGTGCCAGCAGCCCGGACGGGATGACAACTAATGAAAAACTGTTTTTT
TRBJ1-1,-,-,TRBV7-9,CASSLVGQPQAFF,TGTGCCAGCAGCTTAGTAGGGCAACCGCAAGCTTTCTTT
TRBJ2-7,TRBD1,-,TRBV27,CASRLTGEDEQYF,TGTGCCAGCAGACTGACAGGGGAGGACGAGCAGTACTTC
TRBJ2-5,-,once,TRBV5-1,CASSMGRGYGQETQYF,TGCGCCAGCAGCATGGGCAGGGGCTACGGCCAAGAGACCCAGTACTTC
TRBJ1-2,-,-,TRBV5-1,CASSLAGTLRYTF,TGCGCCAGCAGCTTGGCCGGGACACTACGCTACACCTTC
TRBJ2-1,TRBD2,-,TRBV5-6,CASSFLAGGLSSYNEQFF,TGTGCCAGCAGCTTTCTAGCGGGGGGCCTGAGCTCCTACAATGAGCAGTTCTTC
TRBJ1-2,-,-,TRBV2,CASRTDDYGYTF,TGTGCCAGCAGGACAGATGATTATGGCTACACCTTC
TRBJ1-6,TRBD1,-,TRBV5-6,CASSGTGTGNSPLHF,TGTGCCAGCAGCGGGACCGGGACAGGGAATTCACCCCTCCACTTT
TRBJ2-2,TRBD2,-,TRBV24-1,CATSGGLAESTGELFF,TGTGCCACCAGTGGCGGACTAGCGGAGAGCACCGGGGAGCTGTTTTTT
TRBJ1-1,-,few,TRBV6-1,CASSEDLGRGNTEAFF,TGTGCCAGCAGTGAAGATCTGGGTCGTGGGAACACTGAAGCTTTCTTT
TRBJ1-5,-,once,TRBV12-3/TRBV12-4,CASSPINQPQHF,TGTGCCAGCAGTCCAATCAATCAGCCCCAGCATTTT
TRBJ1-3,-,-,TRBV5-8,CASSLFRSSGNTIYF,TGTGCCAGCAGCTTGTTCCGGAGCTCTGGAAACACCATATATTTT
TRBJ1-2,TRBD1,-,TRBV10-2,CASRGEQGSVMGYTF,TGCGCCAGCAGGGGGGAACAGGGGTCGGTTATGGGCTACACCTTC
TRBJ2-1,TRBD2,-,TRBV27,CASSPGGLAGFYNEQFF,TGTGCCAGCAGCCCGGGGGGACTAGCGGGTTTTTACAATGAGCAGTTCTTC
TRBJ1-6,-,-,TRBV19,CASRTDNSYNSPLHF,TGTGCCAGCCGAACAGATAACTCCTATAATTCACCCCTCCACTTT